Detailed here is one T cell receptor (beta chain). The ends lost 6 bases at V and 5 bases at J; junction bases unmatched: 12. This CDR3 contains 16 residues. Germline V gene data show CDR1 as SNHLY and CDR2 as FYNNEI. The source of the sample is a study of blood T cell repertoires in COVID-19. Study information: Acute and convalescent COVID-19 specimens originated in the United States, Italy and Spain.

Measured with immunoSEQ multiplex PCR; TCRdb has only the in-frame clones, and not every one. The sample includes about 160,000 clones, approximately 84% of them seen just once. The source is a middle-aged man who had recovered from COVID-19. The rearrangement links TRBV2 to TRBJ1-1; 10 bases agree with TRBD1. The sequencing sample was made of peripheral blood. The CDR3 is CASRRDRGLLGTEAFF. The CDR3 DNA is TGTGCCAGCAGGCGGGACAGGGGCCTCCTAGGGACTGAAGCTTTCTTT.